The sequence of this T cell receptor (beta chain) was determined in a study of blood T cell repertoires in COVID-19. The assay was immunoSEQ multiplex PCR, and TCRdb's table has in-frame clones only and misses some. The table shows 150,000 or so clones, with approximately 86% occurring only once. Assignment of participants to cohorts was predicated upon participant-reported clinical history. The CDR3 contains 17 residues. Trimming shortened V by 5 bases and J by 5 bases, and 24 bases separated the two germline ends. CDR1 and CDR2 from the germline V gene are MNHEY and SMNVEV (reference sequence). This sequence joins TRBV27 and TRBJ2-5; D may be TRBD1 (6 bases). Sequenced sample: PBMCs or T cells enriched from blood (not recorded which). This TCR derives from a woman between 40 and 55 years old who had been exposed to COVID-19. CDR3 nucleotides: TGTGCCAGCAGTATTTTCACGACAGGCGCGTCTCTGGAGACCCAGTACTTC. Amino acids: CASSIFTTGASLETQYF.